What follows are 31 T cell receptor beta chains derived from one specimen sequenced in a study of T cell responses to AZD1222 COVID-19 vaccine (dated by TCRdb to about 2021). According to the study, the label for this sample's time point signals: baseline before first vaccination. The method was the immunoSEQ multiplex PCR assay. TCRdb took over this immuneACCESS table, retaining in-frame rearrangements with V and J assigned. Such tables are incomplete; in checked studies, under half of the missing clones stem from an unresolved V gene, and the remainder is unexplained. The sample has 80,000 or so clones on record, over 80% of them singletons. 5% to 6% of the sample goes to the ten largest clones. Here the sequenced sample was peripheral blood, taken on day 0 of AZD1222 vaccination. These receptors were taken from an adult in good health.

The V call is TRBV7-9, the J call TRBJ2-7, with 9 bases identical to TRBD1. Per the germline V gene, CDR1 is SEHNR and CDR2 is FQNEAQ (reference sequence). The CDR3 has 14 residues. The J segment lost 6 bases and the V segment lost 2 bases, leaving 5 bases of the junction unmatched. In DNA, the CDR3 is TGTGCCAGCAGCTTACCTACAGGGGGCGCCGAGCAGTACTTC. Protein: CASSLPTGGAEQYF.

This clone has just one count. The chain employs TRBV5-4 and TRBJ2-1, with D tentatively TRBD1 (6 bases). Trimming shortened V by 4 bases and J by 8 bases, and 13 bases separated the two germline ends. CDR3 size: 13 residues. Germline V gene sequence: CDR1 SGHNT, CDR2 YYREEE (reference sequence). CDR3 sequence (DNA): TGTGCCAGCAGCCGGCCCCCAGGGGATGAGCAGTTCTTC. It yields the protein CASSRPPGDEQFF.

The chain is built from TRBV5-1 and TRBJ1-2; 8 positions agree with TRBD1. The CDR3 is 14 amino acids. The V gene's germline CDR1 is SGHRS and CDR2 YFSETQ. The trim removed 4 bases at V and 3 bases at J, leaving 5 bases unmatched. The CDR3 DNA reads as TGCGCCAGCAGCCCGGACAGGGCTTACTATGGCTACACCTTC. Translation: CASSPDRAYYGYTF. The whole variable domain, filled in from reference TRBV5-1 and TRBJ1-2, reads KAGVTQTPRYLIKTRGQQVTLSCSPISGHRSVSWYQQTPGQGLQFLFEYFSETQRNKGNFPGRFSGRQFSNSRSEMNVSTLELGDSALYLCASSPDRAYYGYTFGSGTRLTVV.

The chain combines TRBV4-1 with TRBJ1-1; D possibly corresponds to TRBD1 (6 bases). V gave up 8 bases and J gave up 1 base, with 20 bases separating them. Per the germline V gene, CDR1 is MGHRA and CDR2 is YSYEKL. The CDR3 extends over 16 amino acids. The CDR3 protein is CASGGLGGARNTEAFF. CDR3 in DNA: TGCGCCAGCGGCGGTCTAGGGGGGGCGCGGAACACTGAAGCTTTCTTT.

This chain links TRBV14 with TRBJ1-2; tentatively, D is TRBD1 (5 bases). The V gene's germline CDR1 is SGHDN and CDR2 FVKESK. CDR3 length: 15 residues. The V end was cut by 4 bases, the J end by 6 bases, with 18 bases between. This CDR3 is CASSLRTPRIDGYTF. CDR3 coding DNA: TGTGCCAGCAGCCTACGGACACCTAGGATCGATGGCTACACCTTC.

This chain joins TRBV6-4 and TRBJ2-6; D is unclear. The germline V gene encodes CDR1 MRHNA and CDR2 SNTAGT. The CDR3 loop spans 14 amino acids. Trimming removed 7 bases from V and 3 bases from J, with 10 bases in between. Here the CDR3 DNA reads TGTGCCAGCAAGGCGACGGGTGGGGCCAACGTCCTGACTTTC. It encodes CASKATGGANVLTF.

The rearrangement uses TRBV5-1 and TRBJ1-2, with 12 bases lining up with TRBD1. The CDR3 consists of 13 residues. J gave up 8 bases and V 3 bases, and 2 bases lay outside the gene matches. Per the germline V gene, CDR1 is SGHRS and CDR2 is YFSETQ. The CDR3 reads CASSWDRGQGYTF. CDR3 sequence (DNA): TGCGCCAGCAGCTGGGACAGGGGGCAAGGCTACACCTTC.

This clone showed up many times. This rearrangement joins TRBV12-3 or TRBV12-4 to TRBJ1-1, with D perhaps TRBD1 (5 bases). Deletions cut 4 bases from V and 13 bases from J, with 19 bases between. The CDR3 consists of 13 residues. CDR3 amino acids: CASSSISKGMGFF. The CDR3 region has the DNA TGTGCCAGCAGTTCTATCTCGAAGGGGATGGGTTTCTTT.

This sequence joins TRBV5-1 and TRBJ2-1, with 8 nucleotides matching TRBD2. J gave up 1 base and V 7 bases, and 10 bases lay outside the gene matches. This CDR3 comprises 16 residues. In germline, CDR1 is SGHRS, CDR2 YFSETQ. CDR3 sequence: CASFGSGGRSYNEQFF. Here the CDR3 DNA reads TGCGCCAGCTTCGGGAGCGGGGGACGATCCTACAATGAGCAGTTCTTC.

The chain carries TRBV5-4 and TRBJ2-3; possibly TRBD1 for D (5 bases). The CDR3 has 14 residues. Trimming shortened V by 2 bases and J by 3 bases, and 10 bases separated the two germline ends. Germline loops: CDR1 SGHNT, CDR2 YYREEE (reference sequence). The CDR3 sequence: CASSFGQGTDTQYF. CDR3 DNA sequence: TGTGCCAGCAGCTTTGGGCAGGGTACAGATACGCAGTATTTT. Full variable domain (missing parts from reference TRBV5-4 and TRBJ2-3): ETGVTQSPTHLIKTRGQQVTLRCSSQSGHNTVSWYQQALGQGPQFIFQYYREEENGRGNFPPRFSGLQFPNYSSELNVNALELDDSALYLCASSFGQGTDTQYFGPGTRLTVL.

The chain links TRBV28 to TRBJ2-7, with a tentative D call TRBD1 (6 bases). The CDR3 is 11 amino acids. V lost 7 bases and J 12 bases, leaving 16 bases between the germline ends. Germline-derived CDR1 and CDR2 are MDHEN and SYDVKM. DNA for the CDR3: TGTGCCAGCAACCACCCTGGACAGCGGTACTTC. It translates to CASNHPGQRYF.

The chain recombines TRBV7-6 with TRBJ1-1; no firm D call. The V gene's germline CDR1 is SGHVS and CDR2 FNYEAQ. This CDR3 region has 17 residues. Trimming removed 5 bases at V and 2 bases at J, with 21 bases between. The CDR3 region is CASSPSRFRERNTEAFF. The DNA for the CDR3 is TGTGCCAGCAGCCCGAGTAGATTCCGGGAGCGCAACACTGAAGCTTTCTTT.

This clone was recorded a few times. The gene calls are TRBV6-2 or TRBV6-3 and TRBJ2-1; 10 bases map to TRBD2. J was trimmed by 6 bases and V by 6 bases; bases with no gene match: 5. Germline V gene lookup returns CDR1 MNHEY and CDR2 SVGEGT. CDR3 size: 14 residues. The CDR3 loop reads CASSQSGGGNEQFF. CDR3 DNA sequence: TGTGCCAGCAGCCAGAGCGGGGGGGGCAATGAGCAGTTCTTC.

This clone occurred once. The chain uses TRBV7-9 and TRBJ1-2; D is unclear. Germline-derived CDR1 and CDR2 are SEHNR and FQNEAQ (reference sequence). The CDR3 runs 14 residues. V was pared by 0 bases and J by 3 bases, with 8 bases between. In nucleotides, the CDR3 is TGTGCCAGCAGCTTAGCGGGTTCCGACTATGGCTACACCTTC. Encoded protein: CASSLAGSDYGYTF.

The chain uses TRBV6-5 and TRBJ1-1; the D is unclear. Trimming removed 2 bases from V and 1 base from J, with 5 bases in between. The CDR3 has 13 residues. From germline, CDR1 is MNHEY and CDR2 SVGAGI. The CDR3 DNA reads TGTGCCAGCAGTTACCGAGCGAACACTGAAGCTTTCTTT. Protein sequence: CASSYRANTEAFF.

The gene calls are TRBV2 and TRBJ1-5; 7 bases agree with TRBD1. Germline V CDR1 and CDR2: SNHLY, FYNNEI. V dropped 0 bases and J dropped 7; count of bases not matched to a gene: 6. This CDR3 is built from 15 residues. CDR3 residues: CASSEARGGMQPQHF. The CDR3 nucleotides read TGTGCCAGCAGTGAAGCAAGAGGGGGCATGCAGCCCCAGCATTTT.

The chain links TRBV23-1 to TRBJ1-6; maybe TRBD1 (6 bases). TRBV23-1 carries the ORF label, with uncertain function. The CDR3 extends over 19 amino acids. Deletions cut 11 bases from V and 7 bases from J, with 33 bases between. The CDR3: CAFPFDRGPGCELNSPLHF. Written as DNA, the CDR3 is TGCGCCTTTCCATTCGACCGGGGGCCAGGTTGTGAGTTAAATTCACCCCTCCACTTT.

This rearrangement joins TRBV12-3 or TRBV12-4 to TRBJ1-2; D unresolved. The CDR3 runs to 12 residues. V shed 6 bases and J shed 4 bases, with 9 bases lying between them. DNA of the CDR3: TGTGCCAGCAGCCGGACCGGCTATGGCTACACCTTC. It specifies CASSRTGYGYTF.

The V call is TRBV9, the J call TRBJ2-1; 9 bases map to TRBD1. V was clipped by 3 bases and J by 2 bases; unmatched bases: 3. The CDR3 consists of 15 residues. From germline, CDR1 is SGDLS and CDR2 YYNGEE. Here the CDR3 reads CASSEGQGPYNEQFF. For the CDR3, the DNA is TGTGCCAGCAGCGAGGGACAGGGCCCCTACAATGAGCAGTTCTTC. The full variable domain, completed using reference TRBV9 and TRBJ2-1, is DSGVTQTPKHLITATGQRVTLRCSPRSGDLSVYWYQQSLDQGLQFLIQYYNGEERAKGNILERFSAQQFPDLHSELNLSSLELGDSALYFCASSEGQGPYNEQFFGPGTRLTVL.

Concerning this clone: Compared with germline, one end of the junction differs, possibly owing to a read error. The J gene is TRBJ2-3, the V gene TRBV5-1, with D maybe TRBD2 (6 bases). The CDR3 is made up of 14 amino acids. Germline-derived CDR1 and CDR2 are SGHRS and YFSETQ. CDR3 nucleotides: TGCGCCAGCAGATTGGACTACAGCACAGATACGCAGTATTTT. As protein: CASRLDYSTDTQYF.

This sequence joins TRBV19 and TRBJ1-1; the D is unclear. CDR3 length: 13 residues. The germline V gene encodes CDR1 LNHDA and CDR2 SQIVND (reference sequence). V lost 5 bases and J lost 1, with 8 bases in between. The CDR3 nucleotides read TGTGCCAGTAGTCCGGACGGGAACACTGAAGCTTTCTTT. Protein sequence: CASSPDGNTEAFF. Variable domain in full (rest from reference TRBV19 and TRBJ1-1): DGGITQSPKYLFRKEGQNVTLSCEQNLNHDAMYWYRQDPGQGLRLIYYSQIVNDFQKGDIAEGYSVSREKKESFPLTVTSAQKNPTAFYLCASSPDGNTEAFFGQGTRLTVV.

This rearrangement joins TRBV30 to TRBJ1-5, with TRBD1 as a possible D gene (5 bases). The V and J ends lost 1 base and 2 bases respectively, with 12 bases between them. The CDR3 runs 15 residues. CDR1 and CDR2 from the germline V gene are GTSNPN and SVGIG (reference sequence). The CDR3 region has the DNA TGTGCCTGGAGTGCAGGGAGGATGCGCAATCAGCCCCAGCATTTT. Protein product: CAWSAGRMRNQPQHF.

The chain uses TRBV6-1 and TRBJ1-5, with a tentative D call TRBD1 (6 bases). The CDR3 is 17 residues long. The V gene lost 2 bases and the J gene lost 2 bases, with 16 bases spanning the gap. CDR1 and CDR2 (germline): MNHNS, SASEGT. CDR3 protein: CASSEYQGSSGNQPQHF. CDR3 in DNA: TGTGCCAGCAGTGAATATCAGGGGTCTAGTGGCAATCAGCCCCAGCATTTT.

This rearrangement joins TRBV29-1 to TRBJ1-1; the match to TRBD1 covers 9 bases. V lost 6 bases and J lost 4; bases outside the gene matches: 0. The CDR3 is 11 residues long. Germline loops: CDR1 SQVTM, CDR2 ANQGSEA. The CDR3 is CSVDRGTEAFF. CDR3 sequence (DNA): TGCAGCGTGGACAGGGGCACTGAAGCTTTCTTT.

The chain uses TRBV6-5 and TRBJ2-7; D possibly corresponds to TRBD1 (6 bases). Trimming cost V 8 bases and J 3 bases, with 14 bases left between them. Germline CDR1 reads MNHEY; CDR2 reads SVGAGI. The length of the CDR3 is 13 residues. CDR3 region: CASRWWDNYEQYF. The CDR3 nucleotides are TGTGCCAGCCGATGGTGGGACAACTACGAGCAGTACTTC.

The gene calls are TRBV30 and TRBJ1-4; D is unclear. In germline, CDR1 is GTSNPN, CDR2 SVGIG (reference sequence). This CDR3 region has 12 residues. V was shortened by 0 bases and J by 4 bases, with 3 bases between the two germline ends. CDR3 sequence: CAWSVFNEKLFF. The CDR3 nucleotides are TGTGCCTGGAGTGTCTTTAATGAAAAACTGTTTTTT.

This chain uses TRBV11-2 with TRBJ2-2, with D unclear. Germline lookup yields CDR1 SGHAT and CDR2 FQNNGV. CDR3 length equals 15 residues. Between the trimmed V and J ends, which lost 1 base and 2 bases, there was a span of 8 bases. This CDR3 reads CASSLVLVNTGELFF. CDR3 nucleotides: TGTGCCAGCAGCTTAGTGCTAGTTAACACCGGGGAGCTGTTTTTT.

This chain uses TRBV7-9 with TRBJ1-1; D is unresolved. The V end was cut by 5 bases, the J end by 1 base, with 14 bases between. The CDR3 runs to 15 residues. The germline CDR1 and CDR2 sequences are SEHNR and FQNEAQ (reference sequence). CDR3 amino acids: CASSKEYVGNTEAFF. The CDR3 DNA reads as TGTGCCAGCAGCAAGGAATACGTGGGGAACACTGAAGCTTTCTTT.

The rearrangement joins TRBV28 to TRBJ1-2, with 7 bases lining up with TRBD1. Per germline, CDR1 MDHEN and CDR2 SYDVKM. V lost 2 bases to trimming and J lost 13 bases; unmatched junction nucleotides: 13. The CDR3 sequence is 14 residues long. CDR3 in amino acids: CASSLSRKTGQRTF. The CDR3 nucleotides read TGTGCCAGCAGTTTAAGTAGAAAGACAGGGCAGCGCACCTTC.

The V call is TRBV10-3, the J call TRBJ1-1; D is unclear. V dropped 10 bases and J dropped 3 bases, with 15 bases sitting between them. The CDR3 totals 13 residues. Germline V gene data show CDR1 as ENHRY and CDR2 as SYGVKD. Here the CDR3 reads CATSWGGYTEAFF. CDR3 nucleotide sequence: TGTGCCACCTCATGGGGAGGGTACACTGAAGCTTTCTTT.

The chain couples TRBV6-5 to TRBJ1-1, with D possibly TRBD1 on 5 matching bases. This CDR3 contains 13 residues. CDR1 and CDR2 from the germline V gene are MNHEY and SVGAGI. V was pared by 2 bases and J by 5 bases, with 9 bases between. CDR3 sequence reads: CASSYGSGTEAFF. In nucleotides, the CDR3 is TGTGCCAGCAGTTACGGGTCAGGGACTGAAGCTTTCTTT.